A selection of T cell receptor beta chains follows, all from one sample in a study of OX40 agonist ivuxolimab in advanced cancers. Profiled with immunoSEQ multiplex PCR; TCRdb holds only in-frame clones, not every one. Counted here are about 20,000 clones, roughly 72% occurring once; the ten biggest clones make up about a fifth. The sequenced sample was CD4+ or CD8+ T cells sorted from blood, obtained in a trial of the OX40 agonist ivuxolimab. Receptors originate from an adult with an advanced solid tumor such as melanoma, head and neck, liver or kidney cancer. CDR3s include the opening cysteine and the closing phenylalanine or tryptophan. A D gene is named only where the DNA matches it firmly. Where a row states a size, it is once, few, many or the class of an expanded clone; other rows omit it.

TRBJ2-7,-,13,TRBV7-8,-,TGTGCCAGCAGCCTCGATAGGGGAGGCGAGCAGTACTTC,CASSLDRGGEQYF
TRBJ2-7,TRBD1,15,TRBV7-6,-,TGTGCCAGCAGCTTAGGACAGGGTAGGAGGTACGAGCAGTACTTC,CASSLGQGRRYEQYF
TRBJ2-1,-,17,TRBV9,-,TGTGCCAGCAGCATGAACAGGGAATCCTTCTCCTACAATGAGCAGTTCTTC,CASSMNRESFSYNEQFF
TRBJ2-7,TRBD1,14,TRBV15,-,TGTGCCACTGCTTGGGACAGAGACTCCTACGAGCAGTACTTC,CATAWDRDSYEQYF
TRBJ1-1,-,12,TRBV7-9,few,TGTGCCAGCAGCTTTGGACAGTCTGAAGCTTTCTTT,CASSFGQSEAFF
TRBJ1-2,-,10,TRBV6-1,-,TGTGCCAGCTGGGTCTATGGCTACACCTTC,CASWVYGYTF
TRBJ2-7,-,16,TRBV28,few,TGTGCCAGCAGTTTGGGGTCCCTAATGAGCTCCTACGAGCAGTACTTC,CASSLGSLMSSYEQYF
TRBJ2-7,-,14,TRBV6-5,-,TGTGCCAGCAGCGCGACACTATACCAATACGAGCAGTACTTC,CASSATLYQYEQYF
TRBJ1-6,-,16,TRBV2,few,TGTGCCAGCAGTGCGGGGGGATTAACCTATAATTCACCCCTCCACTTT,CASSAGGLTYNSPLHF
TRBJ2-5,-,11,TRBV20-1,-,TGCAGTGCTAGGGGCCAAGGGGCCCAGTACTTC,CSARGQGAQYF
TRBJ1-2,-,15,TRBV4-3,-,TGCGCCAGCAGCAGTTCGGACCGAAAGACCTATGGCTACACCTTC,CASSSSDRKTYGYTF
TRBJ2-7,TRBD2,16,TRBV15,few,TGTGCCACCAGCCCGGGACTAGCGCTTCACTCCTACGAGCAGTACTTC,CATSPGLALHSYEQYF
TRBJ2-3,TRBD1,17,TRBV4-3,-,TGCGCCAGCAGCCAAGATCGATGGGGACAGACCACAGATACGCAGTATTTT,CASSQDRWGQTTDTQYF
TRBJ2-2,-,15,TRBV4-3,-,TGCGCCAGCAGCCTTGGGACATCAGGGACCGGGGAGCTGTTTTTT,CASSLGTSGTGELFF
TRBJ1-5,-,14,TRBV7-8,once,TGTGCCAGCAGCCCGGGACGGGAGGGGCAGCCCCAGCATTTT,CASSPGREGQPQHF
TRBJ2-7,-,10,TRBV2,-,TGTGCCACAGCACCCTACGAGCAGTACTTC,CATAPYEQYF
TRBJ1-4,-,15,TRBV7-9,medium-sized,TGTGCCAGCAGCGCCCCACAGGGAGATGTTGAAAAACTGTTTTTT,CASSAPQGDVEKLFF
TRBJ2-4,-,16,TRBV5-6,-,TGTGCCAGCAGCCTGGGCCGCAAACTAGCCAAAAACATTCAGTACTTC,CASSLGRKLAKNIQYF
TRBJ2-1,-,15,TRBV7-9,-,TGTGCCAGCAGCACCGGACGGGGGGCTATCCATGAGCAGTTCTTC,CASSTGRGAIHEQFF
TRBJ1-1,-,14,TRBV7-8,medium-sized,TGTGCCAGCAGCCTAGGGCGGGGGCCCACTGAAGCTTTCTTT,CASSLGRGPTEAFF
TRBJ2-1,TRBD1,13,TRBV28,-,TGTGCCAGCAGCCAAGGGACAGTCAATGAGCAGTTCTTC,CASSQGTVNEQFF
TRBJ2-7,TRBD1,14,TRBV18,-,TGTGCCAGCTCACGCGACAGGGGATACTTCGAGCAGTACTTC,CASSRDRGYFEQYF
TRBJ1-5,-,17,TRBV2,-,TGTGCCAGCAGTGTCATCCGGACCCGAGGAAGCAATCAGCCCCAGCATTTT,CASSVIRTRGSNQPQHF
TRBJ2-3,TRBD2,18,TRBV5-6,medium-sized,TGTGCCAGCAGCTTGGGAGGCGGGGGGGCCATGGGCACAGATACGCAGTATTTT,CASSLGGGGAMGTDTQYF
TRBJ2-3,-,15,TRBV6-1,-,TGTGCCAGCAGTGAGGGCCAGGGGAGCACAGATACGCAGTATTTT,CASSEGQGSTDTQYF
TRBJ2-3,-,12,TRBV7-9,-,TGTGCCAGCAGCCAGGGGCCAGATACGCAGTATTTT,CASSQGPDTQYF
TRBJ2-7,-,12,TRBV29-1,-,TGCAGCGTTGAGTCCCGGAGCTACGAGCAGTACTTC,CSVESRSYEQYF
TRBJ2-3,-,17,TRBV9,-,TGTGCCAGCAGCGTACAGAACGGGGGCGCTAGCACAGATACGCAGTATTTT,CASSVQNGGASTDTQYF
TRBJ1-5,-,15,TRBV6-5,-,TGTGCCAGCAGGGGGGACCCGGGGAGCAATCAGCCCCAGCATTTT,CASRGDPGSNQPQHF
TRBJ1-4,TRBD1,17,TRBV9,-,TGTGCCAGCAGCGCTTCCGGGACAGAACTTCCGAATGAAAAACTGTTTTTT,CASSASGTELPNEKLFF
TRBJ1-3,-,17,TRBV19,-,TGTGCCAGTAGCGGCCCTGGTGGCGGGGGAGGTGGAAACACCATATATTTT,CASSGPGGGGGGNTIYF
TRBJ1-2,-,12,TRBV2,few,TGTGCCAGCAGTGAGTTGGGGGCTGCTTACACCTTC,CASSELGAAYTF
TRBJ2-3,-,17,TRBV4-2,-,TGTGCCAGCAGCCAAGAACGTCGGGATATTATCACAGATACGCAGTATTTT,CASSQERRDIITDTQYF
TRBJ2-7,-,13,TRBV6-6,-,TGTGCCAGCAGTTACTCGTCCATCTACGAGCAGTACTTC,CASSYSSIYEQYF
TRBJ2-7,TRBD1,14,TRBV4-1,many,TGCGCCAGCAGCCCGGGACAGCTGATCTACGAGCAGTACTTC,CASSPGQLIYEQYF
TRBJ2-3,TRBD2,15,TRBV7-9,-,TGTGCCAGCAGCTTATTGACTAGCCAGGGAGATACGCAGTATTTT,CASSLLTSQGDTQYF
TRBJ2-2,-,15,TRBV5-1,few,TGCGCCAGCAGCTTGGCCGGGGCACACACCGGGGAGCTGTTTTTT,CASSLAGAHTGELFF
TRBJ2-1,-,12,TRBV13,-,TGTGCCAGCAGCTTCCAGACCCCTTTACGGTTCTTC,CASSFQTPLRFF
TRBJ2-1,-,11,TRBV6-1,-,TGTGCCAGTCGGGAAGACGATGAGCAGTTCTTC,CASREDDEQFF
TRBJ2-7,TRBD1,14,TRBV27,-,TGTGCCAGTTGTCCCTTCCGGGACAGCTACGAGCAGTACTTC,CASCPFRDSYEQYF
TRBJ2-1,-,16,TRBV6-4,-,TGTGCCAGCAGTCCCCGCACTAGCCGCACCTACAATGAGCAGTTCTTC,CASSPRTSRTYNEQFF